This TCR beta chain appears in the sequencing data of a study of cytomegalovirus exposure and HLA in healthy donors. Study details: Tens of millions of unique TCRs from HLA-typed donors were held in an early release of data.

The PCR was carried out with 60 Vbeta primers and 13 Jbeta primers. Assay: immunoSEQ multiplex PCR; the TCRdb copy retains only in-frame clones and omits some. The sample has approximately 140,000 clones, around 72% seen once. This clonotype originated in a woman aged 40 to 55 in good health and CMV-seronegative. The specimen sequenced was PBMCs.

CDR3 nucleotide sequence: TGCAGTGCCAGGACAGCCGGGGAGCTGTTTTTT. This gives the protein CSARTAGELFF. The chain employs TRBV20-1 and TRBJ2-2, with D perhaps TRBD1 (6 bases). The CDR3 covers 11 residues. Germline CDR1 and CDR2: DFQATT and SNEGSKA (reference sequence). The V end lost 6 bases, the J end lost 6 bases, and 8 bases lay between the germline ends.